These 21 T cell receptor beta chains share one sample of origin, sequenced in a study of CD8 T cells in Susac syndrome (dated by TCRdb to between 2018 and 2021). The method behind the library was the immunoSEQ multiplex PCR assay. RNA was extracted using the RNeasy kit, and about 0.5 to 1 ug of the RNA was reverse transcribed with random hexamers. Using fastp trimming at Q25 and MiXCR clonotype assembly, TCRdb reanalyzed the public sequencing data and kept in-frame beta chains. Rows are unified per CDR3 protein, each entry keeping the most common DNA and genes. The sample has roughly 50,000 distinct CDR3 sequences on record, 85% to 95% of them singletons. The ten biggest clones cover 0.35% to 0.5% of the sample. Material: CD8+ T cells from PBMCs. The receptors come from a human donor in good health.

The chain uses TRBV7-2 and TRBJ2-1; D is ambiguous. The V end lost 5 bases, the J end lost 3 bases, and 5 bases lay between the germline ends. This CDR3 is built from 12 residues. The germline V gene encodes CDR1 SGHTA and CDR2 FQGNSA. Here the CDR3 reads CASSPDYNEQFF. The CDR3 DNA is TGTGCCAGCAGCCCCGACTACAATGAGCAGTTCTTC.

The CDR3 DNA follows: TGCGCCAGCAGCTCGACCCCTCTAGCGGACTCCTACGAGCAGTACTTC. Its protein product is CASSSTPLADSYEQYF. The chain has TRBV5-1 and TRBJ2-7; 7 nucleotides line up with TRBD2. J gave up 0 bases and V 3 bases, and 9 bases lay outside the gene matches. Germline V gene lookup returns CDR1 SGHRS and CDR2 YFSETQ. This CDR3 comprises 16 residues.

CDR3 loop: CASSRTGGVEQYF. The CDR3 DNA sequence: TGTGCCAGCAGCCGGACAGGGGGTGTCGAGCAGTACTTC. The genes are TRBV7-8 and TRBJ2-7; TRBD1 matches at 10 bases. Germline loops: CDR1 SGHVS, CDR2 FQNEAQ. Trimming at V came to 5 bases and at J to 6 bases, leaving 4 bases not matched to a gene. CDR3 length equals 13 residues.

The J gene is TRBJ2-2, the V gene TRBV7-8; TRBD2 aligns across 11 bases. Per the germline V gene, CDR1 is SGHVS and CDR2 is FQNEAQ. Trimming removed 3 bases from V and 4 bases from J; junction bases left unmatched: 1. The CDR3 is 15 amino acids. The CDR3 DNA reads TGTGCCAGCAGCTTTGGACTAGCGGGCACCGGGGAGCTGTTTTTT. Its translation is CASSFGLAGTGELFF.

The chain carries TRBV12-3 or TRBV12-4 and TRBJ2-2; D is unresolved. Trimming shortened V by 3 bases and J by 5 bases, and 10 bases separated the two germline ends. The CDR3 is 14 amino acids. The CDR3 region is CASSLGILTGELFF. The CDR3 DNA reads TGTGCCAGCAGTTTGGGTATCTTGACCGGGGAGCTGTTTTTT.

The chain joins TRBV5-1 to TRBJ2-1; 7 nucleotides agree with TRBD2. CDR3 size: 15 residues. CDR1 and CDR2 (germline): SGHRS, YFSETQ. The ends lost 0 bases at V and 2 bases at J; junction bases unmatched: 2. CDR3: CASSLGGGPYNEQFF. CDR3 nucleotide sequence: TGCGCCAGCAGCTTGGGGGGGGGTCCCTACAATGAGCAGTTCTTC.

The CDR3 sequence: CSARDYPSIEAFF. The CDR3, as DNA: TGCAGTGCTAGAGACTACCCCAGCATTGAAGCTTTCTTT. The chain is built from TRBV20-1 and TRBJ1-1; D gene unclear. Trimming removed 0 bases at V and 7 bases at J, with 12 bases between. This CDR3 spans 13 amino acids. Per the germline V gene, CDR1 is DFQATT and CDR2 is SNEGSKA (reference sequence).

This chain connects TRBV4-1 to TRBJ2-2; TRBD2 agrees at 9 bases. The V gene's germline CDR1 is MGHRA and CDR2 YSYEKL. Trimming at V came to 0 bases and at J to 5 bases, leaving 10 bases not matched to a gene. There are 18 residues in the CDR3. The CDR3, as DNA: TGCGCCAGCAGCCAAGATGTGCGCGGGAGGGCCGAGACCGGGGAGCTGTTTTTT. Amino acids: CASSQDVRGRAETGELFF.

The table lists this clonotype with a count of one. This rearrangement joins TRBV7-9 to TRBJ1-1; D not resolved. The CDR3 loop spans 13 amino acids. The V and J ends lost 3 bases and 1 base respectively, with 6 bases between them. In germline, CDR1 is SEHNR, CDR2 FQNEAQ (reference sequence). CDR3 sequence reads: CASSFAGNTEAFF. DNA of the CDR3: TGTGCCAGCAGCTTTGCAGGGAACACTGAAGCTTTCTTT.

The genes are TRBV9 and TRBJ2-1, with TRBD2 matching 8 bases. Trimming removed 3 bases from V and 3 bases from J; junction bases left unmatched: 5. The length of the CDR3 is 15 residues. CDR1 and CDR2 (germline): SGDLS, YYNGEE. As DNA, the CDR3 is TGTGCCAGCAGCGCCCCAAGCGGGAGCTACAATGAGCAGTTCTTC. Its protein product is CASSAPSGSYNEQFF.

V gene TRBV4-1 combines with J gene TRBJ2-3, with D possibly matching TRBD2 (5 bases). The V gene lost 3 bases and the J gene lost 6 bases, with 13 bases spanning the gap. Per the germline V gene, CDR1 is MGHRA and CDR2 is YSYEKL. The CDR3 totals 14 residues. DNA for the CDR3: TGCGCCAGCAGCCAGAGCCCCGGGGTGGATACGCAGTATTTT. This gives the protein CASSQSPGVDTQYF.

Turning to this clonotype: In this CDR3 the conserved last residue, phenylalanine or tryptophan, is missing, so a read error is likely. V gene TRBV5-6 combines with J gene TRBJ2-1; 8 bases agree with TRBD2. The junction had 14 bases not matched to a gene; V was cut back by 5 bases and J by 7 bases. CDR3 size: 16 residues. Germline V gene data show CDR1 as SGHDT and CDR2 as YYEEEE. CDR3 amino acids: CASRSPTSVRTNEQFC. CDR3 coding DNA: TGTGCCAGCAGATCTCCGACTAGCGTGAGGACGAATGAGCAGTTCTGC.

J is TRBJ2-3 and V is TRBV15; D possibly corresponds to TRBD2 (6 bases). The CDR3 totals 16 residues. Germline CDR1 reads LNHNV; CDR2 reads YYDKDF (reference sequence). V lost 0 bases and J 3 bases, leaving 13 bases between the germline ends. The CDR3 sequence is CATSREGSGGTDTQYF. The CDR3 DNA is TGTGCCACCAGCAGAGAAGGGAGTGGGGGGACAGATACGCAGTATTTT.

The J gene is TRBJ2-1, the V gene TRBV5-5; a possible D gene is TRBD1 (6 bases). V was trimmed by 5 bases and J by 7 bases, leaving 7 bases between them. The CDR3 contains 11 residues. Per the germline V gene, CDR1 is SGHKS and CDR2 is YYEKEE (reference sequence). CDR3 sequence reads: CASRQGNEQFF. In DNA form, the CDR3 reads TGTGCCAGCAGGCAGGGGAATGAGCAGTTCTTC.

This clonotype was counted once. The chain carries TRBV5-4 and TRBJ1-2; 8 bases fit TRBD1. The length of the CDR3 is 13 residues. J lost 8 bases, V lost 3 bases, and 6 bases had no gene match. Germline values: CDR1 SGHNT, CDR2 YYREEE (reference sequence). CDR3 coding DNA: TGTGCCAGCAGCTCCGGACAGGGAAGCGGCTACACCTTC. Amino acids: CASSSGQGSGYTF.

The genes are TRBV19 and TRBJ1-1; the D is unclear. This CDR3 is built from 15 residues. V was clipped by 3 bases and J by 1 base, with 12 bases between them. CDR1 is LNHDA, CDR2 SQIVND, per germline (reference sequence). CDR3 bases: TGTGCCAGTAGTATGACCGGAGCGGGGAACACTGAAGCTTTCTTT. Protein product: CASSMTGAGNTEAFF.

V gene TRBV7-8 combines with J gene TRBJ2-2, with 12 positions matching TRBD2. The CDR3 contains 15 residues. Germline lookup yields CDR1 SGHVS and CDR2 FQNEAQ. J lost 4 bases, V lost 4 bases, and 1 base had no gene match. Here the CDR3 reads CASSSSGRATGELFF. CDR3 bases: TGTGCCAGCAGCTCTAGCGGGAGGGCCACCGGGGAGCTGTTTTTT.

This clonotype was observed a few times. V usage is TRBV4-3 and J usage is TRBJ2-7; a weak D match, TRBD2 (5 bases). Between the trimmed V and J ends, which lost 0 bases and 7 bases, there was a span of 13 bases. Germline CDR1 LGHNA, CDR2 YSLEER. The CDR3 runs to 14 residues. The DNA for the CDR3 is TGCGCCAGCAGCCAAGATCAGACTACGTTAGAGCAGTACTTC. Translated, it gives CASSQDQTTLEQYF.

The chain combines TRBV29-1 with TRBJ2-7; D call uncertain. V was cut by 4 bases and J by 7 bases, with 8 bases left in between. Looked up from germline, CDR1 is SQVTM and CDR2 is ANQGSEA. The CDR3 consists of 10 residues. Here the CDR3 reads CSVVGYEQYF. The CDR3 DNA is TGCAGCGTTGTGGGCTATGAGCAGTACTTC.

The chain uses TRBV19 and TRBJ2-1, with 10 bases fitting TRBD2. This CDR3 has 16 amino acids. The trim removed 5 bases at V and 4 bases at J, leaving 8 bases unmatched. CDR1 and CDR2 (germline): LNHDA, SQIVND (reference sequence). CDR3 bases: TGTGCCAGTAGTCTGGCTAGCGGGAGCGGGTACAATGAGCAGTTCTTC. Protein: CASSLASGSGYNEQFF.

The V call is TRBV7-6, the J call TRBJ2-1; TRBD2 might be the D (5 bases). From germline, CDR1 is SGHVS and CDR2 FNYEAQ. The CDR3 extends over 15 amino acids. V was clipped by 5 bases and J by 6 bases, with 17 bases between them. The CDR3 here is CASSQTVGEGNEQFF. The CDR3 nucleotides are TGTGCCAGCAGCCAAACAGTGGGAGAAGGCAATGAGCAGTTCTTC.